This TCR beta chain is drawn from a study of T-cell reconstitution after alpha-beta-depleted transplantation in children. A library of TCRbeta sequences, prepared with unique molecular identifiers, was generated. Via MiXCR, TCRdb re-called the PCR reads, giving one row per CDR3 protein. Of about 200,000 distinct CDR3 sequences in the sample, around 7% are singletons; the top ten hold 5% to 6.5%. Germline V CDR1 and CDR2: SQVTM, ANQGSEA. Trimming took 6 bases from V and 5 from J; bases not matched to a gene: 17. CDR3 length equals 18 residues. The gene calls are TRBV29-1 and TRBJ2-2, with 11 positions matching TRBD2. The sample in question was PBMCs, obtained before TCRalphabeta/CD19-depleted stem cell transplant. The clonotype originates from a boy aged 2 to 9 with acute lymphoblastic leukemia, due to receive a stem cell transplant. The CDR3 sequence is CSVSPDLAGGPGTGELFF. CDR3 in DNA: TGCAGCGTCTCCCCCGACTTAGCGGGGGGGCCGGGGACCGGGGAGCTGTTTTTT.